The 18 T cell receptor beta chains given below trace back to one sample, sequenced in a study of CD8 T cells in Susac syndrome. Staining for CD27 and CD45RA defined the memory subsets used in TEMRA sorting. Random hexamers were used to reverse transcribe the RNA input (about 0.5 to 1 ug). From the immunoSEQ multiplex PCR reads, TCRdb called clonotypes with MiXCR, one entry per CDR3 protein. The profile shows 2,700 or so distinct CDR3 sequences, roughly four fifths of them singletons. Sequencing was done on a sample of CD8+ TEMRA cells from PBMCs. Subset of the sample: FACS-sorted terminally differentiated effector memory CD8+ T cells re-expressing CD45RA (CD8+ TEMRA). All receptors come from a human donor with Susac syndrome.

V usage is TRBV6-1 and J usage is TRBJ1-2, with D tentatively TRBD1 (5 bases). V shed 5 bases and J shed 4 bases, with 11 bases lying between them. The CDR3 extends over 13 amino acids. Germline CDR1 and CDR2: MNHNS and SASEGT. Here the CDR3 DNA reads TGTGCCAGCAGTATTGACAGAATCTATGGCTACACCTTC. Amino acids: CASSIDRIYGYTF.

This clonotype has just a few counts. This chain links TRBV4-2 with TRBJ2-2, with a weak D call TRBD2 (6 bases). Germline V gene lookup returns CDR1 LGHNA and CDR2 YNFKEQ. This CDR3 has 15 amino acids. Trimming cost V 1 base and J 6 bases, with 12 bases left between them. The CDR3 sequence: CASSQGLEGPGELFF. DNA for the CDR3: TGTGCCAGCAGCCAAGGACTAGAAGGGCCCGGGGAGCTGTTTTTT.

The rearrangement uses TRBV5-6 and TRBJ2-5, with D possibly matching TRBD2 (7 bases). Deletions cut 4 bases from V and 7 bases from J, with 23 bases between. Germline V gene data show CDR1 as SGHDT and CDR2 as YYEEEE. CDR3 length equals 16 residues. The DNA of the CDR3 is TGTGCCAGCAGCCCCCCAGGCGCGGGGGCGTTTTCGACCCAGTACTTC. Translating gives CASSPPGAGAFSTQYF.

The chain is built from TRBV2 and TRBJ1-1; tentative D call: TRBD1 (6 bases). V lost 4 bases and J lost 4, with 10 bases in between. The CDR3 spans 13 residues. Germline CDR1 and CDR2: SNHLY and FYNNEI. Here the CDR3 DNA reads TGTGCCAGCAGTGGAGGGGGAGGCACTGAAGCTTTCTTT. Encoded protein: CASSGGGGTEAFF.

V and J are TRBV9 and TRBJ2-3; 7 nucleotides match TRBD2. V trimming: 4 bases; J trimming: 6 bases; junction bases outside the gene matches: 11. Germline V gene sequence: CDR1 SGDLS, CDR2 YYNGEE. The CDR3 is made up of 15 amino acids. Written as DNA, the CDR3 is TGTGCCAGCAGCCTAGGCGGGGGTTCGGGGGATACGCAGTATTTT. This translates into CASSLGGGSGDTQYF.

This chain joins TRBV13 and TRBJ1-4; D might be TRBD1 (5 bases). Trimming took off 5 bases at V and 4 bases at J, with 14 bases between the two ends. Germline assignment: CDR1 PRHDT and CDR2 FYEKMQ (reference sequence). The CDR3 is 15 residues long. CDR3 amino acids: CASSRYLDNNEKLFF. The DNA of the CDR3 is TGTGCCAGCAGCCGCTACCTGGACAATAATGAAAAACTGTTTTTT.

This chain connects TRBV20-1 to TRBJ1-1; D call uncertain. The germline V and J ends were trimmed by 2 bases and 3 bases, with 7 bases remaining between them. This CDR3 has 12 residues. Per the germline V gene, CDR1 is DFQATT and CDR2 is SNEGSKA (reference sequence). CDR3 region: CSARPSDTEAFF. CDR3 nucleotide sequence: TGCAGTGCTAGACCTTCCGACACTGAAGCTTTCTTT.

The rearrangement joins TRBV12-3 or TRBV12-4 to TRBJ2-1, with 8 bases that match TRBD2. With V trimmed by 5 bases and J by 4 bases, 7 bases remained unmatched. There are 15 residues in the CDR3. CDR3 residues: CASSAGGPPYNEQFF. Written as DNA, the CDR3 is TGTGCCAGCAGTGCGGGGGGCCCCCCTTACAATGAGCAGTTCTTC.

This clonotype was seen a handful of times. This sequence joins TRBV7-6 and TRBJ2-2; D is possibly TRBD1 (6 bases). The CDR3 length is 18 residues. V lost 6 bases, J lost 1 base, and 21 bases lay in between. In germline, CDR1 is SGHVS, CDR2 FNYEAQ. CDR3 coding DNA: TGTGCCAGCAGACTCCACATGGCCGGGACAAGGAACACCGGGGAGCTGTTTTTT. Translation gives CASRLHMAGTRNTGELFF.

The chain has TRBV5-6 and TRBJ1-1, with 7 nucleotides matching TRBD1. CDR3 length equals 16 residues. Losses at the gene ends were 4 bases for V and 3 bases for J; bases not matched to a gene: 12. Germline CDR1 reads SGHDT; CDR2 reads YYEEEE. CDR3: CASSGMRQGWDTEAFF. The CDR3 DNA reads TGTGCCAGCAGCGGCATGCGACAGGGCTGGGACACTGAAGCTTTCTTT.

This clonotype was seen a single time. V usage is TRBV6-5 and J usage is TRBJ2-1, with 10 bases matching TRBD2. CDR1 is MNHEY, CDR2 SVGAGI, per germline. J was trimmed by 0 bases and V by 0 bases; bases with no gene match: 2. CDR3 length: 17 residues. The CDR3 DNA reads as TGTGCCAGCAGTTACTCGGCTAGCGGGAGCTCCTACAATGAGCAGTTCTTC. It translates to CASSYSASGSSYNEQFF.

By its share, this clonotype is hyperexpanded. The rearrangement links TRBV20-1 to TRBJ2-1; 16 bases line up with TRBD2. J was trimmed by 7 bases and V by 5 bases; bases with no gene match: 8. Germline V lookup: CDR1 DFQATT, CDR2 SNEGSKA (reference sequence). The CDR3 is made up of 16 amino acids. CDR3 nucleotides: TGCAGTGCTCTGGGGACTAGCGGGGGGGAATGGAATGAGCAGTTCTTC. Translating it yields CSALGTSGGEWNEQFF.

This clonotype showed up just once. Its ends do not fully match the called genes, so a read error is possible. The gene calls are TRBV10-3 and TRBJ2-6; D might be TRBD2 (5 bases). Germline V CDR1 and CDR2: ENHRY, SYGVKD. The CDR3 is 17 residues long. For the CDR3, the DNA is TGTGCCAGCAGTGAGCCGATGCCGGGGTCTGGGGCCAACGTCCTGACTTTC. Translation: CASSEPMPGSGANVLTF.

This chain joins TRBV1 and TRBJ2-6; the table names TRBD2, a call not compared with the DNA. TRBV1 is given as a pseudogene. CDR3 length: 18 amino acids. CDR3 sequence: CTSSRGGFAQSRANVLTF. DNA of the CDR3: TGCACCAGCAGCCGTGGAGGTTTTGCACAAAGTCGGGCCAACGTCCTGACTTTC.

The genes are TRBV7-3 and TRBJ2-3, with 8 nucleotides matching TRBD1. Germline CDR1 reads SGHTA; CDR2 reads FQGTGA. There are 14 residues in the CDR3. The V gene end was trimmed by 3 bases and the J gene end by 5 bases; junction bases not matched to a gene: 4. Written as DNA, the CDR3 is TGTGCCAGCAGCTTTTCGACAGGGGTAGATACGCAGTATTTT. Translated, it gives CASSFSTGVDTQYF.

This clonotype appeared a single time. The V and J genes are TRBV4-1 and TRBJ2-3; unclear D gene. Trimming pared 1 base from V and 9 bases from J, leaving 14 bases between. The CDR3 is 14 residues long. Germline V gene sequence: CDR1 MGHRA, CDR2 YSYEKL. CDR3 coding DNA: TGCGCCAGCAGCCAAGGCCTTGGGGAAAGGACGCAGTATTTT. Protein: CASSQGLGERTQYF.

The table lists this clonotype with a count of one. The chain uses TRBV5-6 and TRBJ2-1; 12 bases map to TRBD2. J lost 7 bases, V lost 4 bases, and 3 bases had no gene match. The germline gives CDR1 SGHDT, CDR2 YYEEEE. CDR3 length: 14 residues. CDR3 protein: CASSETSGSNEQFF. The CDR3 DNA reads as TGTGCCAGCAGCGAGACTAGCGGGAGTAATGAGCAGTTCTTC. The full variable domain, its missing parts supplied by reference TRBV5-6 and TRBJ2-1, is DAGVTQSPTHLIKTRGQQVTLRCSPKSGHDTVSWYQQALGQGPQFIFQYYEEEERQRGNFPDRFSGHQFPNYSSELNVNALLLGDSALYLCASSETSGSNEQFFGPGTRLTVL.

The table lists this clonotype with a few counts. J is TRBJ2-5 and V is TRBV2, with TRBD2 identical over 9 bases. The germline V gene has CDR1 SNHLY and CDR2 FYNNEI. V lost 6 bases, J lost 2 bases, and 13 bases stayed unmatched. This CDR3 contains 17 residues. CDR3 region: CASRRWLAGSRQETQYF. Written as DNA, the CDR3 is TGTGCCAGCAGGAGGTGGCTAGCGGGAAGCCGGCAAGAGACCCAGTACTTC. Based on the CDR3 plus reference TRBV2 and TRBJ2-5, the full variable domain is EPEVTQTPSHQVTQMGQEVILRCVPISNHLYFYWYRQILGQKVEFLVSFYNNEISEKSEIFDDQFSVERPDGSNFTLKIRSTKLEDSAMYFCASRRWLAGSRQETQYFGPGTRLLVL.